This is a list of T cell receptor beta chains from one sample in a study of T cell responses to AZD1222 COVID-19 vaccine. TCRdb's copy holds only in-frame clones and misses some; the assay was immunoSEQ multiplex PCR. The table includes 80,000 or so clones, 75% to 90% detected once. The specimen comprised peripheral blood, sampled 28 days after the second AZD1222 dose. These receptors were obtained from an adult who received the AZD1222 COVID-19 vaccine. CDR3s include the opening cysteine and the closing phenylalanine or tryptophan. The D gene is left open where the match is weak. Expanded clones get a size class; other rows say once, few or many, or leave the size out.

cdr3_nt	cdr3_aa	v_call	d_call	clone_size	j_call
TGTGCCATCAGTGACCCGGGACAGGGAAACTACGAGCAGTACTTC	CAISDPGQGNYEQYF	TRBV10-3	TRBD1	-	TRBJ2-7
TGTGCCACCACTAGCACAGATACGCAGTATTTT	CATTSTDTQYF	TRBV7-2	-	-	TRBJ2-3
TGCGCCAGCAGCTTGGTGTCAGGGGGTTCGGCAGATACGCAGTATTTT	CASSLVSGGSADTQYF	TRBV5-1	TRBD1	once	TRBJ2-3
TGTGCCAGCAGTTACTCGGGACAGGGGGACGAGACCCAGTACTTC	CASSYSGQGDETQYF	TRBV6-5	TRBD1	-	TRBJ2-5
TGCGCCAGCAGCCTGGAAGGGGGAAACTCCTACAATGAGCAGTTCTTC	CASSLEGGNSYNEQFF	TRBV5-1	-	-	TRBJ2-1
TGTGCCAGCAGCCCGGCTTTCGGGACAGCGAACTACGAGCAGTACTTC	CASSPAFGTANYEQYF	TRBV28	TRBD1	-	TRBJ2-7
TGTGCCACCCAGCTAGGGCTAGCGGGGGGGAACTCTGGGGCCAACGTCCTGACTTTC	CATQLGLAGGNSGANVLTF	TRBV5-8	TRBD2	-	TRBJ2-6
TGTGCCAGCAGCTTCGACAGGGGTTTTACCGGGGAGCTGTTTTTT	CASSFDRGFTGELFF	TRBV7-8	TRBD1	-	TRBJ2-2
TGTGCCAGCAGCCCCCAGATTATGAACACTGAAGCTTTCTTT	CASSPQIMNTEAFF	TRBV2	-	-	TRBJ1-1
TGTGCCAGCAGTTTAGGGGTAGGGGGACTCTATGGCTACACCTTC	CASSLGVGGLYGYTF	TRBV27	-	-	TRBJ1-2
TGTGCCAGCAGTTACGGTTTACGGGGGCCCGAGCAGTACTTC	CASSYGLRGPEQYF	TRBV6-5	-	-	TRBJ2-7
TGTGCCAGCAGCTTGGGGACAGGGGGGAATCAGCCCCAGCATTTT	CASSLGTGGNQPQHF	TRBV5-8	TRBD1	-	TRBJ1-5
TGCGCCAGCAGCTTGTCCGTCGGGGGGCCATCCTACAATGAGCAGTTCTTC	CASSLSVGGPSYNEQFF	TRBV5-1	-	-	TRBJ2-1
TGTGCCAGTAGTATAGGGGGACGGCGGGAATCCGGCTACACCTTC	CASSIGGRRESGYTF	TRBV19	-	once	TRBJ1-2
TGTGCCAGCAGCCATGGAAGGGCCACGGTTTTCTTT	CASSHGRATVFF	TRBV3-1/TRBV3-2	-	-	TRBJ1-1
TGTGCCAGCAGTTCTGGGGACAGATCTTCAAGACCCCTCCACTTT	CASSSGDRSSRPLHF	TRBV27	TRBD1	-	TRBJ1-6
TGTGCCAGCAGTGAAGTGGGGGCGCGGCCCCAGCATTTT	CASSEVGARPQHF	TRBV2	-	-	TRBJ1-5
TGTGCCAGCAGTTACGGACAGCTCACAGATACGCAGTATTTT	CASSYGQLTDTQYF	TRBV6-5	-	few	TRBJ2-3
TGTGCCAGCAGCGGAACTAATCAGCCCCAGCATTTT	CASSGTNQPQHF	TRBV5-6	-	-	TRBJ1-5
TGTGCCAGCAGCGTCGGTGTCAGGGACTCACCCCTCCACTTT	CASSVGVRDSPLHF	TRBV9	-	-	TRBJ1-6
TGTGCCAGCAGCTTAGACGCGGGGGCAGATACGCAGTATTTT	CASSLDAGADTQYF	TRBV11-3	TRBD2	-	TRBJ2-3
TGTGCCAGCAGTAGAGGGGGGATAGCTTTCTTT	CASSRGGIAFF	TRBV11-2	-	-	TRBJ1-1
TGTGCCAGCAGTCACAGGGGGAGCTCCTACAATGAGCAGTTCTTC	CASSHRGSSYNEQFF	TRBV28	TRBD1	-	TRBJ2-1
TGTGCCAGCAGCTTGACAGGGGGCTGGGGCACAGATACGCAGTATTTT	CASSLTGGWGTDTQYF	TRBV11-2	TRBD1	-	TRBJ2-3
TGTGCCAGCAGCCCCACGGGAGGAGAGGGTGACACCATATATTTT	CASSPTGGEGDTIYF	TRBV7-6	-	-	TRBJ1-3
TGTGCCAGCAGCTCCCCCGATAGGGGGGAAGTTACCCTCCACTTT	CASSSPDRGEVTLHF	TRBV9	-	-	TRBJ1-6
TGTGCCAGTAGTCAAATGACAGGGGGCGTCTATGGCTACACCTTC	CASSQMTGGVYGYTF	TRBV19	TRBD1	-	TRBJ1-2
TGTGCCAGCAGCGTAGGAGGGACATACAATCAGCCCCAGCATTTT	CASSVGGTYNQPQHF	TRBV9	-	-	TRBJ1-5
TGTGCCAGCAGTGAAACAGGGTTCAATGAGCAGTTCTTC	CASSETGFNEQFF	TRBV6-1	-	-	TRBJ2-1
TGCGCCAGCAGCTTATTCGCCTACGAGCAGTACTTC	CASSLFAYEQYF	TRBV5-1	-	-	TRBJ2-7
TGTGCCAGCAGAAGCGATCCGGAGCCCCAGCATTTT	CASRSDPEPQHF	TRBV28	-	-	TRBJ1-5
TGTGCCAGCAGCCCCGGACAGGGTTGGACTGAAAAACTGTTTTTT	CASSPGQGWTEKLFF	TRBV7-9	TRBD1	-	TRBJ1-4
TGTGCCAGCAGCCCATCTGGACAGGGCGCAGTTGTGAGTTCACCCCTCCACTTT	CASSPSGQGAVVSSPLHF	TRBV7-9	TRBD1	-	TRBJ1-6
TGTGCCATCAGTGTAAGCGGGGGGGAAGAGACCCAGTACTTC	CAISVSGGEETQYF	TRBV10-3	TRBD2	once	TRBJ2-5
TGTGCCAGCAGTTTAACAGTCTCCTACGAGCAGTACTTC	CASSLTVSYEQYF	TRBV28	-	-	TRBJ2-7
TGTGCCAGTAGTAGGATACACACCATATATTTT	CASSRIHTIYF	TRBV19	-	few	TRBJ1-3
TGTGCCAGCAGTTTATTAGAATCACCCCTCCACTTT	CASSLLESPLHF	TRBV28	-	few	TRBJ1-6
TGTGCCAGCAGTTACTTACAGGGCAATATCGATGGCGAGCAGTACTTC	CASSYLQGNIDGEQYF	TRBV6-5	-	-	TRBJ2-7
TGCGCCAGCAGCCCTGGTGGCGGGGACACTGAAGCTTTCTTT	CASSPGGGDTEAFF	TRBV5-1	-	-	TRBJ1-1
TGCAGCGCTTCAACAGGGGAGGGCGAGCAGTACTTC	CSASTGEGEQYF	TRBV29-1	-	-	TRBJ2-7
TGTGCCATCAGTGACACCCTCCCAACTAGCACAGATACGCAGTATTTT	CAISDTLPTSTDTQYF	TRBV10-3	-	-	TRBJ2-3
TGTGCCAGCGGGGGAGGGAGCAATCAGCCCCAGCATTTT	CASGGGSNQPQHF	TRBV6-5	-	once	TRBJ1-5
TGTGCCAGCAGCCGCGTAGCAGGCACTGAAGCTTTCTTT	CASSRVAGTEAFF	TRBV16	-	-	TRBJ1-1
TGTGCCAGTAGTATTGATTCGGCAGGGGGCCGACAAAAACTGTTTTTT	CASSIDSAGGRQKLFF	TRBV19	TRBD1	-	TRBJ1-4
TGCGCCAGCAGGCCAACAGGGGGCGAAACAGATACGCAGTATTTT	CASRPTGGETDTQYF	TRBV5-1	TRBD1	few	TRBJ2-3
TGTGCCAGCAGCTTAGACGCAGGGGCCACTGGAAACACCATATATTTT	CASSLDAGATGNTIYF	TRBV11-2	-	-	TRBJ1-3